This TCR beta chain was captured by sequencing in a study of CD8 T cells in ankylosing spondylitis. The study's findings and limits: The disease-linked clones had a CD8+ phenotype and low blood frequencies.

TCRdb passed the 5' RACE reads through MiXCR, listing each CDR3 protein once. The sample holds some 290,000 distinct CDR3 sequences, 15% to 20% seen once. With regard to this clonotype: Its antigen is as yet unknown.

J gave up 1 base and V 7 bases, and 1 base lay outside the gene matches. Per the germline V gene, CDR1 is SGHRS and CDR2 is YFSETQ. This CDR3 contains 13 residues. This clonotype was sampled from a male donor with ankylosing spondylitis or in good health (not recorded which). The sequencing sample was made of blood, either unsorted or a sorted T cell fraction (not recorded which). The chain combines TRBV5-1 with TRBJ2-3; 9 positions match TRBD2. The DNA of the CDR3 is TGCGCCAGCGCGGGAGGGGGCACAGATACGCAGTATTTT. Amino acid sequence: CASAGGGTDTQYF.